This TCR beta chain was identified during a study of blood T cell repertoires in COVID-19 (dated by TCRdb to 2018 to 2020). A note on the overall study: The collaborator samples originated in the United States, Italy and Spain and spanned the acute and convalescent phases of COVID-19. The material from the prospective study consisted of cDNA or gDNA derived from T cells, B-cell-depleted T cells, or PBMCs. A de-identified subject ID, COVID-19 status, age in years and sex were almost always included in the sample metadata. Where available, HLA class I and class II types were obtained from metadata supplied by the sample provider rather than from assay-based typing. The samples were drawn from the first 160 participants of the ongoing ImmuneRACE study and from under 1,500 subjects provided by 6 global collaborators. A freely available public database, intended as a resource for researchers studying the immune response to SARS-CoV-2, is where the repertoires were released. The dataset comprised deeply sampled blood TCRbeta repertoires from subjects exposed to, actively infected with, or recovered from COVID-19. The study at large found these results: The quantity of clinical and demographic metadata differed by source and by participant and was supplied without curation.

From V the trimming removes 6 bases and from J it removes 0 bases, while the gene matches leave 15 bases of the junction unaccounted for. Reading the germline V gene gives CDR1 SNHLY and CDR2 FYNNEI. Including cysteine and phenylalanine, the CDR3 has 19 amino acids. Left in the record is the CDR3 DNA by itself, 57 bases read in frame from the first base. Participants in the prospective study were aged about 18 to 89 years, lived in some 24 United States geographic areas, and enrolled through a virtual design. To assign participants to cohorts, the prospective study relied on clinical history that participants themselves reported in a screening survey and a study questionnaire. Mobile phlebotomists in the prospective study collected whole blood, serum and a nasopharyngeal or oropharyngeal swab from every participant. Additional blood draws and questionnaires over an approximately two-month period could optionally be provided by prospective study participants. Before DNA extraction, prospective study blood samples were shipped either frozen or at room temperature.

This clone was seen only once. What this receptor recognizes is not known. No much larger clonotype is one base removed from it; base qualities were not supplied. TCRbeta CDR3 regions were amplified from genomic DNA using the immunoSEQ Assay, a bias-controlled multiplex PCR. The source study handled its data this way. The number of nucleated cells in each sample was estimated from the amplification of reference gene primers within the assay. Sequence reads were collapsed and filtered to measure the absolute abundance of every unique TCRbeta CDR3 rearrangement. Productive Simpson clonality was computed per sample as the square root of Simpson's diversity index over productive rearrangements. TCRdb provides this immuneACCESS table in a form limited to in-frame rearrangements. Some clones are lacking; in checked studies, under half of them reflect an unresolved V gene, and why the rest are absent is not known. The D gene and trimming were derived from the DNA, and the V and J assignments and clone size from that table. The sample yields around 200,000 clones; 75% to 90% were counted once. Jointly, the top ten make up about 4% of the sample.

The clonotype was recovered from a woman between 40 and 50 years old with acute COVID-19. The V and J genes are TRBV2 and TRBJ2-5, with 11 bases matching TRBD2. The sample comprised PBMCs or T cells enriched from blood (not recorded which). The bases read TGTGCCAGCAGCGGACCGACGACTAGCGGGGACATGTACCAAGAGACCCAGTACTTC. The resulting protein is CASSGPTTSGDMYQETQYF.